This entry describes one T cell receptor (beta chain). The antigen remains unidentified. Recipients boosted at about 4 weeks or about 12 weeks are pooled. This sample was taken from a study of T cell responses to AZD1222 COVID-19 vaccine. Study-level results: It was only after the peak T cell response that any repertoires were sampled. Per reports, nearly half of all spike-specific TCRs target regions that are unmutated in variants. Females made up more of the donors, who were largely white British, and clonal diversity may have come out too low.

Only in-frame clones appear in the TCRdb table, and some are missing; sequencing was by immunoSEQ multiplex PCR. The sample has under 95,000 clones, 85% to 90% seen once. The CDR3 sequence is 16 residues long. The V and J ends lost 2 bases and 4 bases, in that order; junction bases with no gene match: 10. Germline V gives CDR1 MDHEN, CDR2 SYDVKM. The origin of this receptor is an adult who received the AZD1222 COVID-19 vaccine. The material was peripheral blood, obtained 28 days after the second AZD1222 dose. The rearrangement uses TRBV28 and TRBJ2-7; 8 bases agree with TRBD1. CDR3 in amino acids: CASSLDLGTGLYEQYF. In nucleotides, the CDR3 is TGTGCCAGCAGTTTAGATCTCGGGACAGGTTTATACGAGCAGTACTTC.